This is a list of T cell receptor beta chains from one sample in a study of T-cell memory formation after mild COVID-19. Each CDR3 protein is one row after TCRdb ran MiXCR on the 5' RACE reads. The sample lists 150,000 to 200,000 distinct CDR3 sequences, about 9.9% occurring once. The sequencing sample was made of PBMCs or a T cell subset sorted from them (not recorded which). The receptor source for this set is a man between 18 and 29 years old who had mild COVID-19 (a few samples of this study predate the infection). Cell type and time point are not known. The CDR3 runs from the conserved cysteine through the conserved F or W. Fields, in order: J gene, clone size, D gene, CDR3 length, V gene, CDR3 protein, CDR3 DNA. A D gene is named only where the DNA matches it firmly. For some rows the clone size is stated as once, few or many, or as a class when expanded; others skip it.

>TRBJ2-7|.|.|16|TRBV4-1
CASSQEGQPPLYEQYF
TGCGCCAGCAGCCAAGAGGGGCAACCACCTCTGTACGAGCAGTACTTC
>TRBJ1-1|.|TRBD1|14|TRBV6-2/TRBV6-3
CASSSQGMNTEAFF
TGTGCCAGCAGCTCACAGGGGATGAACACTGAAGCTTTCTTT
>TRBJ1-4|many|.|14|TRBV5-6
CASSRRRNNEKLFF
TGTGCCAGCAGCCGACGACGGAACAATGAAAAACTGTTTTTT
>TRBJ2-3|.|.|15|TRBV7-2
CASSLVASSTDTQYF
TGTGCCAGCAGCTTAGTGGCGTCTAGCACAGATACGCAGTATTTT
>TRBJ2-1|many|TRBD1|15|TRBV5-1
CASSGQGDSYNEQFF
TGCGCCAGCAGCGGACAGGGGGACTCCTACAATGAGCAGTTCTTC
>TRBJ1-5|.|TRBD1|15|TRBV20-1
CSAYGRTGSNQPQHF
TGCAGTGCCTACGGCCGGACAGGGAGCAATCAGCCCCAGCATTTT
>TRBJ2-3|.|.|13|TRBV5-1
CASSARAEGTQYF
TGCGCCAGCAGCGCCCGGGCCGAAGGGACGCAGTATTTT
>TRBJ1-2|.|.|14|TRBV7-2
CASSDYGANYGYTF
TGTGCCAGCAGCGATTACGGAGCTAACTATGGCTACACCTTC
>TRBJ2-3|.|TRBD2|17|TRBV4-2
CASSQAARGGSTDTQYF
TGTGCCAGCAGCCAAGCTGCTCGCGGGGGTTCCACAGATACGCAGTATTTT
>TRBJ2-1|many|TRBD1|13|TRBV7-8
CASSPWDSNEQFF
TGTGCCAGCAGCCCCTGGGACAGCAATGAGCAGTTCTTC
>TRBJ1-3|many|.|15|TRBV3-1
CASSQFSGTGNTIYF
TGTGCCAGCAGCCAATTCTCGGGAACTGGAAACACCATATATTTT
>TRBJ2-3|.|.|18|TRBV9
CASSVELGTPTRTDTQYF
TGTGCCAGCAGCGTAGAACTCGGGACCCCAACACGCACAGATACGCAGTATTTT
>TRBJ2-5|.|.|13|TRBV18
CASSPAVQETQYF
TGTGCCAGCTCACCTGCCGTACAAGAGACCCAGTACTTC
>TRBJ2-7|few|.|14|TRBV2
CASRGTVTSYEQYF
TGTGCCAGCAGGGGGACTGTGACTTCTTACGAGCAGTACTTC
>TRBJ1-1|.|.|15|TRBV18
CASSPGIMGNTEAFF
TGTGCCAGCTCACCAGGGATTATGGGGAATACTGAAGCTTTCTTT
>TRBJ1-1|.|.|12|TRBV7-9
CASSGRNTEAFF
TGTGCCAGCAGCGGGCGGAACACTGAAGCTTTCTTT
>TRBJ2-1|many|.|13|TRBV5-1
CASSLGWYNEQFF
TGCGCCAGCAGCTTGGGGTGGTACAATGAGCAGTTCTTC
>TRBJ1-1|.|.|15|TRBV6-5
CASTRGGSVGTEAFF
TGTGCCAGCACCCGGGGGGGGTCAGTTGGAACTGAAGCTTTCTTT
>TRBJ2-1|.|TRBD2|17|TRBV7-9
CASSLARTGLAGAPLFF
TGTGCCAGCAGCTTAGCCCGGACGGGACTAGCGGGGGCCCCGCTGTTCTTC
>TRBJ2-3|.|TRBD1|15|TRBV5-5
CASSRTGTGPDTQYF
TGTGCCAGCAGCAGGACCGGGACAGGGCCAGATACGCAGTATTTT
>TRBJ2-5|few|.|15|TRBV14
CASSQEGTYQETQYF
TGTGCCAGCAGCCAAGAAGGAACCTACCAAGAGACCCAGTACTTC
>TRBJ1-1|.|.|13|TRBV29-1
CSVVGDANTEAFF
TGCAGCGTTGTTGGCGATGCGAACACTGAAGCTTTCTTT
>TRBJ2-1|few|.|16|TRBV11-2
CASSSPARRPYNEQFF
TGTGCCAGCAGCAGCCCTGCCCGCAGACCCTACAATGAGCAGTTCTTC
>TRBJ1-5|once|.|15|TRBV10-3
CAISESQYSNQPQHF
TGTGCCATCAGTGAGTCCCAGTATAGCAATCAGCCCCAGCATTTT
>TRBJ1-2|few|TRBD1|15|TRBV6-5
CASRTGRQGSWGYTF
TGTGCCAGCCGGACTGGGAGACAGGGGTCGTGGGGCTACACCTTC
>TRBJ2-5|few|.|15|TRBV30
CAWSPSTPARGTQYF
TGTGCCTGGAGTCCCTCGACACCCGCGAGGGGGACCCAGTACTTC
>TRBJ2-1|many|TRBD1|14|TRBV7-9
CASSPGTGYNEQFF
TGTGCCAGCAGCCCCGGGACAGGGTACAATGAGCAGTTCTTC
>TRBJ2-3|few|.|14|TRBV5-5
CASSLRDLRDTQYF
TGTGCCAGCAGCCTCCGGGACCTCCGAGATACGCAGTATTTT
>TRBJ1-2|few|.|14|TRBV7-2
CASYFGGGEGGYTF
TGTGCCAGTTACTTTGGAGGGGGGGAGGGTGGCTACACCTTC
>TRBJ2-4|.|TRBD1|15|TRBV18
CASSPPGQGKNIQYF
TGTGCCAGCTCACCACCGGGACAGGGTAAAAACATTCAGTACTTC
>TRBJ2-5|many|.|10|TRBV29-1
CSGAKETQYF
TGCAGCGGGGCCAAAGAGACCCAGTACTTC
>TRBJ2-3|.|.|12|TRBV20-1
CSASGEAVTQYF
TGCAGTGCTAGTGGGGAGGCTGTTACGCAGTATTTT
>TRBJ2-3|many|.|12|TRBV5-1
CASSLAADTQYF
TGCGCCAGCAGCTTGGCAGCAGATACGCAGTATTTT
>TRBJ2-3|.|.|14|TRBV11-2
CASSLGHTTDTQYF
TGTGCCAGCAGCTTAGGGCACACCACAGATACGCAGTATTTT
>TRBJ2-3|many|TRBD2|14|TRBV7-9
CASSAGLAPDTQYF
TGTGCCAGCAGCGCTGGACTAGCACCAGATACGCAGTATTTT
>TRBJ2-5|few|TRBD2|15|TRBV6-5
CASSPRLGEGETQYF
TGTGCCAGCAGTCCCCGTTTGGGGGAGGGGGAGACCCAGTACTTC
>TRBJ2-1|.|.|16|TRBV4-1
CASSQDPSGANNEQFF
TGCGCCAGCAGCCAAGATCCGTCAGGGGCTAACAATGAGCAGTTCTTC
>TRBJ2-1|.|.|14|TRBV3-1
CASSQAGGLNEQFF
TGTGCCAGCAGCCAAGCGGGGGGCCTCAATGAGCAGTTCTTC
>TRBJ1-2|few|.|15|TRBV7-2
CASSLGAATNYGYTF
TGTGCCAGCAGCTTAGGCGCGGCGACTAACTATGGCTACACCTTC
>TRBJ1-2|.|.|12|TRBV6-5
CASSPQGAGYTF
TGTGCCAGCAGCCCACAGGGAGCTGGCTACACCTTC
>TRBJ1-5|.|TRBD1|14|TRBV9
CASSPTGVDQPQHF
TGTGCCAGCAGCCCGACAGGGGTTGATCAGCCCCAGCATTTT
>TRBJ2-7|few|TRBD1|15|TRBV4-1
CASSQGQGSGYEQYF
TGCGCCAGCAGCCAGGGACAGGGAAGCGGCTACGAGCAGTACTTC
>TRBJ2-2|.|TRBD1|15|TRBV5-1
CASSLGQGATGELFF
TGCGCCAGCAGCTTGGGACAGGGGGCGACCGGGGAGCTGTTTTTT
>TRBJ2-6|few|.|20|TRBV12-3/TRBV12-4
CASSDLLWDKGAPGANVLTF
TGTGCCAGCAGTGACCTCCTTTGGGACAAAGGCGCTCCTGGGGCCAACGTCCTGACTTTC
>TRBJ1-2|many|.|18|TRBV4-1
CASSQEFGGRSSNYGYTF
TGCGCCAGCAGCCAAGAGTTCGGGGGTCGGAGTTCTAACTATGGCTACACCTTC
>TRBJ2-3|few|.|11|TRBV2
CASSPPPPQYF
TGTGCCAGCAGTCCTCCGCCCCCGCAGTATTTT
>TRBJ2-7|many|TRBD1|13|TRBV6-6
CAAGDRGTYEQYF
TGTGCCGCAGGGGACAGGGGGACCTACGAGCAGTACTTC
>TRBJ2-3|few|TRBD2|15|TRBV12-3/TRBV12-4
CASRGTSGATDTQYF
TGTGCCAGCAGAGGGACTAGCGGGGCCACAGATACGCAGTATTTT
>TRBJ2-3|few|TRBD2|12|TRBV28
CATGRGADTQYF
TGTGCCACGGGCCGGGGGGCAGATACGCAGTATTTT
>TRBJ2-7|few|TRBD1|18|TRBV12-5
CASGLVQGATQGFYEQYF
TGTGCTAGTGGTTTGGTCCAGGGGGCCACTCAAGGATTTTACGAGCAGTACTTC
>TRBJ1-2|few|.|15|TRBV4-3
CASSQAAGAGYGYTF
TGCGCCAGCAGCCAAGCCGCCGGGGCCGGCTATGGCTACACCTTC